Presented here are 17 T cell receptor beta chains from one specimen sequenced in a study of cytomegalovirus exposure and HLA in healthy donors. A multiplex PCR was run with 60 Vbeta primers and 13 Jbeta primers. The data were produced by immunoSEQ multiplex PCR, yet TCRdb's version contains in-frame clones alone and is incomplete. Of some 130,000 clones in the sample, 75% to 85% were seen once. The specimen was PBMCs. The receptors derive from a man aged 25-45 years in good health and CMV-seronegative.

This chain uses TRBV7-2 with TRBJ1-1; weak D call: TRBD1 (6 bases). The CDR3 contains 14 residues. The V end lost 7 bases, the J end lost 4 bases, and 16 bases lay between the germline ends. In germline, CDR1 is SGHTA, CDR2 FQGNSA. CDR3 bases: TGTGCCAGCAAAGATGGGACACTCGCCACTGAAGCTTTCTTT. Protein product: CASKDGTLATEAFF.

This chain uses TRBV4-1 with TRBJ1-2; a possible D gene is TRBD1 (6 bases). The V end lost 2 bases, the J end lost 4 bases, and 14 bases lay between the germline ends. The length of the CDR3 is 15 residues. Per the germline V gene, CDR1 is MGHRA and CDR2 is YSYEKL. CDR3 coding DNA: TGCGCCAGCAGCCAACCGATCAGGGGCAGCTATGGCTACACCTTC. This translates into CASSQPIRGSYGYTF.

The chain couples TRBV11-3 to TRBJ2-2, with 8 bases matching TRBD2. After removal of 7 bases from V and 0 bases from J, the junction contained 4 bases not matched to a gene. The CDR3 contains 15 residues. The germline V gene encodes CDR1 SGHNT and CDR2 YENEEA. CDR3 coding DNA: TGTGCCAGCAAGTCTAGCGGGTCGAACACCGGGGAGCTGTTTTTT. The encoded protein is CASKSSGSNTGELFF.

In this sample, this clone turned up once. This chain links TRBV2 with TRBJ2-1; 10 nucleotides agree with TRBD2. Germline V CDR1 and CDR2: SNHLY, FYNNEI. The CDR3 is 16 amino acids. Trimming at V came to 2 bases and at J to 8 bases, leaving 9 bases not matched to a gene. CDR3 in amino acids: CASSEYISSGSYEQFF. CDR3 sequence (DNA): TGTGCCAGCAGTGAATATATCTCTAGCGGGAGCTATGAGCAGTTCTTC. The full variable domain, with the rest looked up from reference TRBV2 and TRBJ2-1, is EPEVTQTPSHQVTQMGQEVILRCVPISNHLYFYWYRQILGQKVEFLVSFYNNEISEKSEIFDDQFSVERPDGSNFTLKIRSTKLEDSAMYFCASSEYISSGSYEQFFGPGTRLTVL.

The sample holds one count of this clone. At one end the junction does not follow the germline gene, possibly because of a read error. Other DNA sequences within the sample encode an identical CDR3. This chain connects TRBV4-3 to TRBJ2-7, with D possibly matching TRBD1 (5 bases). The germline CDR1 and CDR2 sequences are LGHNA and YSLEER. This CDR3 region has 14 residues. The CDR3 DNA is TGCGCTAGCAGCCAAGACCAGGGAACCTACGAGCAGTACTTC. It encodes CASSQDQGTYEQYF.

The V and J genes are TRBV21-1 and TRBJ2-7; the table's TRBD1 call for D was not verified on the DNA. TRBV21-1 is an annotated pseudogene. The CDR3 is made up of 14 amino acids. CDR3 nucleotide sequence: TGTGCCAGCAGCATAGGGACACCGTCCTACGAGCAGTACTTC. This sequence encodes CASSIGTPSYEQYF.

The V call is TRBV28, the J call TRBJ2-7; D is perhaps TRBD1 (6 bases). The CDR3 has 14 residues. Germline V gene data show CDR1 as MDHEN and CDR2 as SYDVKM. Trimming cost V 10 bases and J 2 bases, with 18 bases left between them. The CDR3 DNA sequence: TGTGCCATCCGCCAGGGACACTTAACCTACGAGCAGTACTTC. Its translation: CAIRQGHLTYEQYF.

As DNA, the CDR3 is TGTGCCAGCAGTCTATTGAGTGGTGGCTACACCTTC. Translating it yields CASSLLSGGYTF. The chain joins TRBV2 to TRBJ1-2; D is ambiguous. The CDR3 sequence is 12 residues long. V was clipped by 5 bases and J by 7 bases, with 11 bases between them. Germline V gene sequence: CDR1 SNHLY, CDR2 FYNNEI.

This clone has only one observation. The genes are TRBV7-9 and TRBJ2-7; 8 bases match TRBD1. The V segment lost 3 bases and the J segment 3 bases; nucleotides outside the gene matches: 7. Germline loops: CDR1 SEHNR, CDR2 FQNEAQ (reference sequence). This CDR3 comprises 15 residues. As DNA, the CDR3 is TGTGCCAGCAGCTTGTCGACAGGGGCGGGCTACGAGCAGTACTTC. Its protein is CASSLSTGAGYEQYF.

This clone was detected only once. The junction does not match germline at one end; this may be a read error. The chain recombines TRBV28 with TRBJ2-7, with unresolved D. In germline, CDR1 is MDHEN, CDR2 SYDVKM. CDR3 length: 13 residues. The chain's CDR3 is CASTFQNLVEHYF. The CDR3 DNA is TGTGCCAGCACCTTTCAAAATCTCGTCGAGCACTACTTC.

The rearrangement joins TRBV11-2 to TRBJ1-4; TRBD1 matches 8 bases. The germline V gene encodes CDR1 SGHAT and CDR2 FQNNGV. This CDR3 is built from 17 residues. The junction had 12 bases not matched to a gene; V was cut back by 1 base and J by 8 bases. CDR3 region: CASSLGYSSRGPEKLFF. In DNA, the CDR3 is TGTGCCAGCAGCTTAGGATATTCGAGCAGGGGGCCGGAAAAACTGTTTTTT. Full variable domain (remainder filled in from reference TRBV11-2 and TRBJ1-4): EAGVAQSPRYKIIEKRQSVAFWCNPISGHATLYWYQQILGQGPKLLIQFQNNGVVDDSQLPKDRFSAERLKGVDSTLKIQPAKLEDSAVYLCASSLGYSSRGPEKLFFGSGTQLSVL.

The rearrangement joins TRBV19 to TRBJ1-4, with 8 bases identical to TRBD1. The germline gives CDR1 LNHDA, CDR2 SQIVND (reference sequence). This CDR3 contains 15 residues. V shed 7 bases and J 0 bases; nucleotides not matched to a gene: 4. The CDR3 loop is CASNTGGTTNEKLFF. CDR3 in DNA: TGTGCCAGTAATACAGGGGGAACAACTAATGAAAAACTGTTTTTT.

The chain carries TRBV19 and TRBJ2-7; no clear D. Germline lookup yields CDR1 LNHDA and CDR2 SQIVND (reference sequence). Trimming cost V 1 base and J 4 bases, with 20 bases left between them. This CDR3 region has 17 residues. Here the CDR3 reads CASSIGLGSAARYEQYF. DNA of the CDR3: TGTGCCAGTAGTATAGGGCTCGGGTCGGCCGCGCGGTACGAGCAGTACTTC.

The chain combines TRBV30 with TRBJ1-1; no reliable D call. This CDR3 contains 14 residues. The V end lost 8 bases, the J end lost 0 bases, and 16 bases lay between the germline ends. CDR1 is GTSNPN, CDR2 SVGIG, per germline (reference sequence). DNA of the CDR3: TGTGCCCGGTCTCTGTCCACTTTGAACACTGAAGCTTTCTTT. This gives the protein CARSLSTLNTEAFF.

The chain has TRBV28 and TRBJ1-2; D gene uncertain. CDR1 and CDR2 (germline): MDHEN, SYDVKM. V lost 6 bases and J 2 bases, leaving 13 bases between the germline ends. This CDR3 contains 14 residues. The CDR3 DNA reads TGTGCCAGCAGACAAAGGACTGCAAACTATGGCTACACCTTC. As protein: CASRQRTANYGYTF.

This sequence joins TRBV6-5 and TRBJ1-5; D might be TRBD1 (6 bases). Germline V CDR1 and CDR2: MNHEY, SVGAGI. V was pared by 8 bases and J by 4 bases, with 15 bases between. The CDR3 is 14 amino acids. Here the CDR3 DNA reads TGTGCCAGCCGCTCGGACAGAACTAATCAGCCCCAGCATTTT. Translating it yields CASRSDRTNQPQHF.

In nucleotides, the CDR3 is TGTGCCACCAGCAACAACCTAGGGGGAAACACTGAAGCTTTCTTT. This sequence encodes CATSNNLGGNTEAFF. The V call is TRBV15, the J call TRBJ1-1; tentatively, D is TRBD1 (6 bases). The germline V gene has CDR1 LNHNV and CDR2 YYDKDF (reference sequence). This CDR3 has 15 amino acids. Trimming cost V 4 bases and J 2 bases, with 14 bases left between them.